These 2 T cell receptor beta chains originate from one sample sequenced in a study of shared clonotypes between healthy human individuals. The table came from immunoSEQ multiplex PCR; TCRdb's copy has only in-frame clones and leaves some out. This table has around 2.5 million clones, under 95% appearing once. The sample consisted of naive CD4+ T cells from PBMCs. As to subset: CD45RA+ positively selected. The receptor set was obtained from a young man in good health. Some clones in this sample may be carry-over from other donors' samples.

The rearrangement joins TRBV6-1 to TRBJ2-3, with no clear D. V was trimmed by 3 bases and J by 2 bases, leaving 15 bases between them. Looked up from germline, CDR1 is MNHNS and CDR2 is SASEGT. The CDR3 spans 16 residues. CDR3 sequence reads: CASSESDGLLTDTQYF. The CDR3 nucleotides read TGTGCCAGCAGTGAGTCGGACGGTCTCCTCACAGATACGCAGTATTTT.

The chain combines TRBV10-3 with TRBJ1-2; tentative D call: TRBD1 (6 bases). The CDR3 sequence is 13 residues long. Germline V gives CDR1 ENHRY, CDR2 SYGVKD. Between the trimmed V and J ends, which lost 6 bases and 6 bases, there was a span of 14 bases. The CDR3 DNA sequence: TGTGCCATCAGCCCGAGGGGGGATAATGGCTACACCTTC. Its translation is CAISPRGDNGYTF.